The subject of this entry is one T cell receptor (beta chain). It has no known antigen specificity. Base qualities were left out, and no much larger clone turns up one base away. These data come from a study of T cell responses to AZD1222 COVID-19 vaccine (dated by TCRdb to the early 2020s). In the study overall: A total of roughly 240 trial participants underwent TCR sequencing, of whom some 210 received two doses of AZD1222 and about 25 received two doses of the MenACWY control vaccine. Trial participants were enrolled into age subgroups of 18-55, 56-69 and 70-plus years, which contained roughly 140, 27 and 60 TCR-sequenced participants, respectively. The research as a whole found: Participants were mostly white British, with more females than males. The authors suggested clonal diversity may have been underestimated. Conclusions about previously exposed vaccinees are limited because only six or seven AZD1222 recipients were SARS-CoV-2 seropositive at baseline. The whole spike protein was spanned by vaccine-associated CD4 TCRs, and dominant responses were seen in regions 160-218 and 743-854. The 56-69-year group was small, and its depth increase did not reach significance, likely because of low power. After two AZD1222 doses, both the breadth and the depth of spike-specific TCRs were significantly higher than at day 0 and than in MenACWY recipients. Because no day 14 peak-response samples were available, the repertoires could be characterized only after the peak T cell response. Reportedly, almost half of the unique spike-specific TCRs recognized epitopes lying outside the regions that are mutated in the B.1.351 and B.1.1.7 variants.

The CDR3 regions of human TCRbeta chains were subjected to immunosequencing. In the source study's methods: Repertoire TCRs were checked for matches against a reference library of SARS-CoV-2-specific TCRs that had been generated using the MIRA antigen-specificity platform. Breadth was defined as the fraction of unique TCRs that were SARS-CoV-2-associated. Depth was defined as the fraction of total T cells that were SARS-CoV-2-associated. Each spike-specific TCR was assigned to its reactive spike region and to a CD4 or CD8 class using the MIRA data. Log10-transformed breadth and depth values were compared by one-way ANOVA with Sidak's multiple comparisons tests. Held by TCRdb, this immuneACCESS table contains in-frame sequences only and omits some clones. Under half of the omission traces to an unresolved V gene where checked; the cause of the rest is unknown. V and J calls and clone size are given by that table; D and trimming were obtained from the DNA. In this sample the table shows 100,000 to 150,000 clones, roughly 89% of which occur a single time. The biggest ten clones account for 7.1% of the sample.

From its cysteine to its phenylalanine, the CDR3 spans 18 amino acids. Of the read, only the CDR3 DNA is kept; its 54 bases are in frame from base 1. In the paper's terms, the time point label means: about 28 days (+/-7) after the second vaccine dose. AZD1222 recipients with second doses at about 4 weeks or about 12 weeks were pooled, because spike-specific TCR depth and breadth did not differ between schedules. Vaccinee samples came from UK trials COV001 and COV002, including a single-blind randomized controlled phase 2/3 trial of AZD1222 (ChAdOx1 nCoV-19) in healthy adults. For TCRbeta chain sequencing, PBMC samples were collected from trial participants at day 0 and at day 28 after the second dose.

This TCR was sampled from an adult who received the AZD1222 COVID-19 vaccine. This receptor chain uses TRBV21-1 and TRBJ1-1; the table gives TRBD1 as D, unverified against the DNA. TRBV21-1 is a pseudogene locus. This specimen was peripheral blood, taken 28 days after the second AZD1222 dose. The CDR3 region reads CASSNAKDRDKRNTEAFF. The base sequence is TGTGCCAGCAGCAACGCTAAGGACAGGGACAAAAGGAACACTGAAGCTTTCTTT.